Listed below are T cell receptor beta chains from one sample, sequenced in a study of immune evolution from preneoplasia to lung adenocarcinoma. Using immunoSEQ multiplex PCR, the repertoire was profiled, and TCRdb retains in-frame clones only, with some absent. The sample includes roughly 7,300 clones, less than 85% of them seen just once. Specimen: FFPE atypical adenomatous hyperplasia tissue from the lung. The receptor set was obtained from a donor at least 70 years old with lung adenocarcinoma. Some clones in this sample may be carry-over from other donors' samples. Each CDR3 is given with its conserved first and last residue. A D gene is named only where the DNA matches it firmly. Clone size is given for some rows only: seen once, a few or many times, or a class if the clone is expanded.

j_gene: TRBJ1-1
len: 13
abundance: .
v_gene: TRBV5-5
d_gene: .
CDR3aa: CASSDNTDTEAFF
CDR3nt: TGTGCCAGCAGCGACAATACGGACACTGAAGCTTTCTTT

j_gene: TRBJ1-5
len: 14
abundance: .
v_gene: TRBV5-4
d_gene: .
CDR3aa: CASSYQGSNQPQHF
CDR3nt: TGTGCCAGCAGCTATCAGGGGAGTAATCAGCCCCAGCATTTT

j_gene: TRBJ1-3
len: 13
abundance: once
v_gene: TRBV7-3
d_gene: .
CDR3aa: CASSSGPQNTIYF
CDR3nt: TGTGCCAGCAGCTCGGGACCGCAGAACACCATATATTTT

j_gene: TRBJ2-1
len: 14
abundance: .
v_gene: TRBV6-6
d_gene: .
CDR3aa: CASSFRGRYNEQFF
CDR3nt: TGTGCCAGCAGTTTCCGGGGGAGATACAATGAGCAGTTCTTC

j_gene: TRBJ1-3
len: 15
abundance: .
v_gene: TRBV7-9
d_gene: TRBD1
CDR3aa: CASSSTGGGGNTIYF
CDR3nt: TGTGCCAGCAGTTCCACAGGGGGAGGTGGAAACACCATATATTTT

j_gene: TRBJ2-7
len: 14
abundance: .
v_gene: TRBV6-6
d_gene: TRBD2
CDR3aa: CASSTRDYSYEQYF
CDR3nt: TGTGCCAGCAGCACTAGGGACTACTCCTACGAGCAGTACTTC

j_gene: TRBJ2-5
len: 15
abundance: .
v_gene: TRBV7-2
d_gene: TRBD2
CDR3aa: CASSLRAGGRETQYF
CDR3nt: TGTGCCAGCAGCTTACGAGCGGGGGGGCGGGAGACCCAGTACTTC

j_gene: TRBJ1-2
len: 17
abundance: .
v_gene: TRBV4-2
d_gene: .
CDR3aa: CASSQVMGAEANYGYTF
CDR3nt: TGTGCCAGCAGCCAAGTTATGGGGGCAGAGGCTAACTATGGCTACACCTTC

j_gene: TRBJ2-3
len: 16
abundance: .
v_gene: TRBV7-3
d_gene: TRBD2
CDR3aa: CASSLGKRGGADTQYF
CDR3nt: TGTGCCAGCAGCTTGGGGAAGCGGGGGGGCGCAGATACGCAGTATTTT

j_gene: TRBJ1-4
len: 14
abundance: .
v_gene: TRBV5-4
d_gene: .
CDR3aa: CASSLNSMDEKLFF
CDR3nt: TGTGCCAGCAGCTTGAATTCGATGGATGAAAAACTGTTTTTT

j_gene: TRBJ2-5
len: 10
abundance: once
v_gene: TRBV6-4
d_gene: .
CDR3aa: CAIPSETQYF
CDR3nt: TGTGCCATCCCGTCCGAGACCCAGTACTTC

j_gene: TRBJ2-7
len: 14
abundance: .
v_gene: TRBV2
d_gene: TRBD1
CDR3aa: CASRRGPGGGEQYF
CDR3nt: TGTGCCAGCAGAAGGGGACCAGGGGGCGGCGAGCAGTACTTC

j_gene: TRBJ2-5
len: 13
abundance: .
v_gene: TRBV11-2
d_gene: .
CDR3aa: CASSLGGGETQYF
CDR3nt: TGTGCCAGCAGCTTGGGGGGAGGAGAGACCCAGTACTTC

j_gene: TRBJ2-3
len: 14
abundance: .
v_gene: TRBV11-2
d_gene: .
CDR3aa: CASSLGRATDTQYF
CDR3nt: TGTGCCAGCAGCTTAGGTAGGGCAACAGATACGCAGTATTTT

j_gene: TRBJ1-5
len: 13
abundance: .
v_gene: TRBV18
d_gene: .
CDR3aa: CATTPNSNQPQHF
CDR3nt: TGTGCCACCACACCCAATAGCAATCAGCCCCAGCATTTT

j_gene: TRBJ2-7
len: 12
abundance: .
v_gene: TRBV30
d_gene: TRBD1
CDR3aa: CAWSVHRGEQYF
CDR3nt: TGTGCCTGGAGTGTTCACAGGGGCGAGCAGTACTTC

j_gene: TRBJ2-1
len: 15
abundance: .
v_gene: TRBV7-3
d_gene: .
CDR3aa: CASSPGPSTYNEQFF
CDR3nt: TGTGCCAGCAGCCCCGGGCCCTCAACCTACAATGAGCAGTTCTTC

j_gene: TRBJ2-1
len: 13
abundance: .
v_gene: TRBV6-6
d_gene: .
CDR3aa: CASLKGGYNEQFF
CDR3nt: TGTGCCAGCCTGAAGGGGGGTTACAATGAGCAGTTCTTC

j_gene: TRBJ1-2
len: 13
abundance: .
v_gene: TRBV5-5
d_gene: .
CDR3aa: CASSSPFGQGYTF
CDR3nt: TGTGCCAGCAGTTCTCCTTTTGGACAGGGCTACACCTTC

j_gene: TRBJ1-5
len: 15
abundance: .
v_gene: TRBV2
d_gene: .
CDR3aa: CASSYDRYSNQPQHF
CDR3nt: TGTGCCAGCAGCTACGACAGGTATAGCAATCAGCCCCAGCATTTT

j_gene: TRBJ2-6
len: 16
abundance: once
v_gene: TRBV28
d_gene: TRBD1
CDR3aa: CASKQGAATGANVLTF
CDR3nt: TGTGCCAGCAAACAGGGGGCGGCAACTGGGGCCAACGTCCTGACTTTC

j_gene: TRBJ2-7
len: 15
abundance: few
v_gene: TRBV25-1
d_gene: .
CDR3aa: CASSQDGKFSYEQYF
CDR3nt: TGTGCCAGCAGTCAGGACGGGAAGTTCTCCTACGAGCAGTACTTC

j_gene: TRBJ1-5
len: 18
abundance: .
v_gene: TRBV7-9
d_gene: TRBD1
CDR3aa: CASSLWTGGLLSNQPQHF
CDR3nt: TGTGCCAGCAGCCTCTGGACAGGGGGGCTTTTAAGCAATCAGCCCCAGCATTTT